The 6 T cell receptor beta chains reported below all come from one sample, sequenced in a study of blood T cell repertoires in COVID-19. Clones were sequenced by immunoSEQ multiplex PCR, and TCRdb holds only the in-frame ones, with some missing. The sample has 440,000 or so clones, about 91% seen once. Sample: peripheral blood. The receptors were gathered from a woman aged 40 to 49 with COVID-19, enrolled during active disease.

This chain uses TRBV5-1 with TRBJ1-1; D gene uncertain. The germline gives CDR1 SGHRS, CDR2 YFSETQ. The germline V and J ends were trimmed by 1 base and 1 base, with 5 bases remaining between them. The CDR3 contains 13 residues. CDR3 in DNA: TGCGCCAGCAGCTTGTCCTCGAACACTGAAGCTTTCTTT. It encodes CASSLSSNTEAFF. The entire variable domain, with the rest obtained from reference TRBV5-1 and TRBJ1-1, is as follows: KAGVTQTPRYLIKTRGQQVTLSCSPISGHRSVSWYQQTPGQGLQFLFEYFSETQRNKGNFPGRFSGRQFSNSRSEMNVSTLELGDSALYLCASSLSSNTEAFFGQGTRLTVV.

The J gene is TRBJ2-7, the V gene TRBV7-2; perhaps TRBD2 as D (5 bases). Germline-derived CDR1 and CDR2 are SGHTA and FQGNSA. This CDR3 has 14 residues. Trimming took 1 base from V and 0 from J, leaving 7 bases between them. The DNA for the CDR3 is TGTGCCAGCAGCTTAGACGGGATCTCCTACGAGCAGTACTTC. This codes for CASSLDGISYEQYF.

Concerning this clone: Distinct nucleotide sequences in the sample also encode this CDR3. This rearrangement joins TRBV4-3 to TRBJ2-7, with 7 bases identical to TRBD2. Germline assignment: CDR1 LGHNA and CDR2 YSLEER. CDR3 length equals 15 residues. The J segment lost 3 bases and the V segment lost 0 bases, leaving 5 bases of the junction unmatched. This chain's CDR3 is CASSQERLAGYEQYF. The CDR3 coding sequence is TGCGCCAGCAGCCAAGAAAGACTAGCTGGCTACGAGCAGTACTTC.

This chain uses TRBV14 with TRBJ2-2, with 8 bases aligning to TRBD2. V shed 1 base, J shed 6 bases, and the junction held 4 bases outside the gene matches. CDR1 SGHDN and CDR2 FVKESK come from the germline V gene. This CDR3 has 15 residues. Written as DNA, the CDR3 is TGTGCCAGCAGCCAAGCCCTAGCGGGCTCCGGGGAGCTGTTTTTT. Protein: CASSQALAGSGELFF.

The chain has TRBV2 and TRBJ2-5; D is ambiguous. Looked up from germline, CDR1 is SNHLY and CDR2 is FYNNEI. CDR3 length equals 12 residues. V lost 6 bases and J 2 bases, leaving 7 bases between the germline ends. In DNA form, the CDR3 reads TGTGCCAGCAGACGGTATCAAGAGACCCAGTACTTC. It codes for CASRRYQETQYF.

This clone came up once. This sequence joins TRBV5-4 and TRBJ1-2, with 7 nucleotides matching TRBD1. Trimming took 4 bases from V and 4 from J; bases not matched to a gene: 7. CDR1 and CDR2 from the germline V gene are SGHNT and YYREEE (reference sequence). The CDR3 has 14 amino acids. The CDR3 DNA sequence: TGTGCCAGCAGCGAAGGGGGACAGACCTATGGCTACACCTTC. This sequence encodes CASSEGGQTYGYTF.